The 25 T cell receptor beta chains given below trace back to one sample, sequenced in a study of T cell responses to AZD1222 COVID-19 vaccine. Measured with immunoSEQ multiplex PCR; TCRdb has only the in-frame clones, and not every one. The sample holds 95,000 to 130,000 clones, about 91% seen once. The sequenced sample was peripheral blood, obtained 28 days after the second AZD1222 dose. All receptors derive from an adult who received the AZD1222 COVID-19 vaccine.

This rearrangement joins TRBV27 to TRBJ1-2, with 7 bases fitting TRBD1. The trim removed 7 bases at V and 0 bases at J, leaving 11 bases unmatched. This CDR3 has 16 amino acids. Germline-derived CDR1 and CDR2 are MNHEY and SMNVEV (reference sequence). The CDR3 sequence: CASTLRTGTSNYGYTF. CDR3 nucleotides: TGTGCCAGCACCCTTCGGACAGGAACCTCTAACTATGGCTACACCTTC.

The chain joins TRBV7-2 to TRBJ2-3; tentatively, D is TRBD2 (5 bases). With 5 bases removed from V and 0 bases from J, the gap between germline ends came to 9 bases. In germline, CDR1 is SGHTA, CDR2 FQGNSA. CDR3 length: 14 amino acids. The CDR3 here is CASSPDYSTDTQYF. The CDR3 DNA is TGTGCCAGCAGCCCAGACTACAGCACAGATACGCAGTATTTT.

The J gene is TRBJ1-5, the V gene TRBV3-1 (or the pseudogene TRBV3-2); D remains ambiguous. The V gene's germline CDR1 is LGHDT and CDR2 YNNKEL (reference sequence). V lost 5 bases, J lost 0 bases, and 5 bases lay in between. This CDR3 spans 13 amino acids. This CDR3 reads CASSRSSNQPQHF. The DNA for the CDR3 is TGTGCCAGCAGCAGAAGTAGCAATCAGCCCCAGCATTTT.

The rearrangement links TRBV9 to TRBJ1-2; 12 bases map to TRBD1. The CDR3 consists of 21 residues. The ends lost 3 bases at V and 0 bases at J; junction bases unmatched: 18. CDR1 and CDR2 from the germline V gene are SGDLS and YYNGEE. CDR3 loop: CASSGSGTGGVLFAANYGYTF. As DNA, the CDR3 is TGTGCCAGCAGCGGGTCCGGGACAGGGGGCGTTTTGTTCGCGGCTAACTATGGCTACACCTTC.

This sequence joins TRBV9 and TRBJ2-7, with a possible D match to TRBD2 (6 bases). The CDR3 is 13 residues long. The V end was cut by 0 bases, the J end by 10 bases, with 14 bases between. CDR1 is SGDLS, CDR2 YYNGEE, per germline. CDR3 in DNA: TGTGCCAGCAGCGTAGACCCTTTGGGACTTCAGTACTTC. The encoded protein is CASSVDPLGLQYF.

The chain has TRBV10-3 and TRBJ1-2; 7 bases are shared with TRBD1. Germline lookup yields CDR1 ENHRY and CDR2 SYGVKD. This CDR3 region has 15 residues. J was trimmed by 4 bases and V by 7 bases; bases with no gene match: 12. The CDR3 sequence is CAINSGTAQPYGYTF. CDR3 coding DNA: TGTGCCATCAATTCCGGGACAGCCCAACCCTATGGCTACACCTTC.

The chain links TRBV27 to TRBJ1-6; 8 bases are a match to TRBD1. This CDR3 has 17 amino acids. Losses at the gene ends were 3 bases for V and 13 bases for J; bases not matched to a gene: 17. Germline CDR1 and CDR2: MNHEY and SMNVEV (reference sequence). The CDR3 region has the DNA TGTGCCAGCAGTTTTCTTGCGTCAGGGGGCAGGTTAGCGCCCCTCCACTTT. Translating gives CASSFLASGGRLAPLHF.

The chain joins TRBV29-1 to TRBJ2-2; D possibly corresponds to TRBD1 (6 bases). Germline loops: CDR1 SQVTM, CDR2 ANQGSEA. The CDR3 is made up of 13 amino acids. V lost 2 bases and J lost 3, with 7 bases in between. The CDR3 protein is CSVEHRDTGELFF. As DNA, the CDR3 is TGCAGCGTTGAACACAGGGACACCGGGGAGCTGTTTTTT.

The chain employs TRBV6-5 and TRBJ2-5, with TRBD1 matching 9 bases. V dropped 5 bases and J dropped 5; count of bases not matched to a gene: 6. CDR1 MNHEY and CDR2 SVGAGI come from the germline V gene. CDR3 length: 14 amino acids. The CDR3 here is CASSPDRGWETQYF. The CDR3 DNA reads as TGTGCCAGCAGTCCCGACAGGGGGTGGGAGACCCAGTACTTC.

The chain joins TRBV7-8 to TRBJ2-3; TRBD1 is a possible D gene (6 bases). Germline V CDR1 and CDR2: SGHVS, FQNEAQ. This CDR3 has 14 residues. Trimming removed 3 bases at V and 5 bases at J, with 12 bases between. This CDR3 is CASSFPLGGDTQYF. CDR3 bases: TGTGCCAGCAGCTTCCCACTAGGGGGAGATACGCAGTATTTT.

The chain links TRBV30 to TRBJ2-1; TRBD2 matches 10 bases. V was pared by 1 base and J by 3 bases, with 3 bases of the junction left unmatched. This CDR3 contains 15 residues. Looked up from germline, CDR1 is GTSNPN and CDR2 is SVGIG (reference sequence). Here the CDR3 reads CAWSASGRDYNEQFF. CDR3 nucleotides: TGTGCCTGGAGTGCGAGCGGGAGGGACTACAATGAGCAGTTCTTC.

V is TRBV7-2 and J is TRBJ1-3; no firm D call. Per germline, CDR1 SGHTA and CDR2 FQGNSA. V shed 3 bases and J shed 0 bases, with 9 bases lying between them. This CDR3 comprises 15 residues. Written as DNA, the CDR3 is TGTGCCAGCAGCTTTGGACCGGACTCTGGAAACACCATATATTTT. Protein product: CASSFGPDSGNTIYF.

The chain has TRBV10-3 and TRBJ1-1; TRBD1 matches 7 bases. The CDR3 has 14 amino acids. With V trimmed by 9 bases and J by 0 bases, 7 bases remained unmatched. CDR1 and CDR2 from the germline V gene are ENHRY and SYGVKD. CDR3 residues: CAIRTGPMNTEAFF. CDR3 in DNA: TGTGCCATTCGGACAGGACCCATGAACACTGAAGCTTTCTTT.

The V call is TRBV7-9, the J call TRBJ1-4; D perhaps matches TRBD1 (5 bases). Germline V gives CDR1 SEHNR, CDR2 FQNEAQ (reference sequence). The CDR3 totals 15 residues. V was pared by 5 bases and J by 7 bases, with 17 bases between. CDR3 coding DNA: TGTGCCAGCAGCGACCGAACACTCGGGGGTGAAAAACTGTTTTTT. Amino acids: CASSDRTLGGEKLFF.

V gene TRBV6-5 combines with J gene TRBJ1-1; no clear D. V lost 6 bases to trimming and J lost 1 base, with 12 bases between them. The CDR3 runs 14 residues. Germline CDR1 is MNHEY and CDR2 is SVGAGI. The CDR3 DNA reads as TGTGCCAGCAGAGCCATCTGGCAGAACACTGAAGCTTTCTTT. Translated, it gives CASRAIWQNTEAFF.

This sequence joins TRBV29-1 and TRBJ2-1; no reliable D call. This CDR3 spans 13 amino acids. V was cut by 3 bases and J by 7 bases, with 13 bases left in between. CDR1 is SQVTM and CDR2 is ANQGSEA in the germline V gene. The DNA of the CDR3 is TGCAGCGTTGAGCACCCCGTGGGAAATGAGCAGTTCTTC. Translating gives CSVEHPVGNEQFF.

This chain uses TRBV5-1 with TRBJ2-7; D is possibly TRBD1 or TRBD2 (6 bases each). Trimming cost V 5 bases and J 4 bases, with 13 bases left between them. The germline CDR1 and CDR2 sequences are SGHRS and YFSETQ. This CDR3 has 13 residues. CDR3 amino acids: CASSRGEVYEQYF. DNA of the CDR3: TGCGCCAGCAGTAGGGGGGAGGTGTACGAGCAGTACTTC.

For the CDR3, the DNA is TGTGCCAGCAGCCCCGACCGACCCAACACCGGGGAGCTGTTTTTT. It translates to CASSPDRPNTGELFF. The gene calls are TRBV6-5 and TRBJ2-2, with unresolved D. Germline V gene sequence: CDR1 MNHEY, CDR2 SVGAGI. The CDR3 runs 15 residues. Trimming removed 6 bases at V and 2 bases at J, with 13 bases between.

This clone came up once. This rearrangement joins TRBV29-1 to TRBJ2-3; D may be TRBD1 or TRBD2 (6 bases each). Germline values: CDR1 SQVTM, CDR2 ANQGSEA. The V gene lost 3 bases and the J gene lost 0 bases, with 13 bases spanning the gap. This CDR3 is built from 15 residues. The CDR3: CSVEARGGSTDTQYF. The CDR3 DNA reads as TGCAGCGTTGAGGCTAGAGGGGGGAGCACAGATACGCAGTATTTT.

This chain's CDR3 is CASSYRDGFYGYTF. CDR3 coding DNA: TGTGCCAGCAGCTATAGGGACGGCTTCTATGGCTACACCTTC. This chain joins TRBV27 and TRBJ1-2; a weak D match, TRBD1 (5 bases). The ends were cut back, 6 bases at V and 4 bases at J, with 15 bases in the middle. CDR3 size: 14 residues. The germline V gene has CDR1 MNHEY and CDR2 SMNVEV (reference sequence).

V is TRBV18 and J is TRBJ1-3; 7 bases match TRBD1. Trimming cost V 5 bases and J 0 bases; bases outside gene matches: 7. The CDR3 extends over 16 amino acids. Germline V lookup: CDR1 KGHSH, CDR2 LQKENI. The CDR3 loop reads CASSAGQVNSGNTIYF. Written as DNA, the CDR3 is TGTGCCAGCTCAGCTGGACAGGTGAACTCTGGAAACACCATATATTTT.

The CDR3 spells CASSDGLAGHYNEQFF. The CDR3 nucleotides read TGTGCCAGCAGTGACGGCCTAGCGGGTCACTACAATGAGCAGTTCTTC. The rearrangement uses TRBV6-4 and TRBJ2-1, with 8 bases identical to TRBD2. CDR3 length: 16 residues. The V and J ends lost 2 bases and 3 bases, in that order; junction bases with no gene match: 6. Germline V lookup: CDR1 MRHNA, CDR2 SNTAGT.

The chain joins TRBV11-2 to TRBJ1-1; possible D gene TRBD1, 5 bases. The CDR3 loop spans 14 amino acids. V was pared by 5 bases and J by 3 bases, with 13 bases between. Germline-derived CDR1 and CDR2 are SGHAT and FQNNGV. CDR3 bases: TGTGCCAGCAGCCCTGGGGGGGGATACACTGAAGCTTTCTTT. Amino acid sequence: CASSPGGGYTEAFF.

This rearrangement joins TRBV5-1 to TRBJ2-3; 8 nucleotides match TRBD2. Germline loops: CDR1 SGHRS, CDR2 YFSETQ. V lost 4 bases and J lost 5; bases outside the gene matches: 6. The CDR3 extends over 14 amino acids. The CDR3 region has the DNA TGCGCCAGCAGCCCGTCGGGAGGGGTAGATACGCAGTATTTT. Residues: CASSPSGGVDTQYF.

The chain uses TRBV19 and TRBJ1-2; 10 bases are a match to TRBD1. CDR1 LNHDA and CDR2 SQIVND come from the germline V gene (reference sequence). J gave up 4 bases and V 2 bases, and 7 bases lay outside the gene matches. The CDR3 is made up of 16 amino acids. The CDR3: CASSILGQGTSYGYTF. In nucleotides, the CDR3 is TGTGCCAGTAGTATATTGGGACAGGGGACGTCCTATGGCTACACCTTC.